The following is a T cell receptor beta chain sequence with its context. Its antigen is as yet unknown. This CDR3 has 14 residues. Trimming took 10 bases from V and 10 from J; bases not matched to a gene: 15. The data were produced by immunoSEQ multiplex PCR, yet TCRdb's version contains in-frame clones alone and is incomplete. The repertoire includes 41,000 or so clones, around 73% of them detected once, and 20% to 25% sits in the top ten. These data originate in a study of OX40 agonist ivuxolimab in advanced cancers. Study-level information: Patients got intravenous ivuxolimab at 0.01 to 10 mg/kg every 2 weeks. Age averaged around 58 years (range roughly 23 to 79), and about 86% were male. Partial responses were recorded for three patients, including one with hepatocellular carcinoma and two with cutaneous melanoma. Study-wide results and caveats: Some patients who did not respond also had low normalized T-cell clonal expansion.

The rearrangement uses TRBV23-1 and TRBJ1-4; 7 nucleotides match TRBD1. TRBV23-1 is treated as an ORF (open reading frame) with a function not yet certain. This clonotype was sampled from an adult with an advanced solid tumor such as melanoma, head and neck, liver or kidney cancer. Specimen: CD4+ or CD8+ T cells sorted from blood, collected in a trial of the OX40 agonist ivuxolimab. The CDR3: CAILGLGQMGKLFF. CDR3 coding DNA: TGCGCCATCCTTGGCCTGGGACAGATGGGAAAACTGTTTTTT.